This section outlines one T cell receptor (beta chain) sequence together with its context. It lacks a known antigen. Per-base quality was not reported, and no clone a single base away is much larger than it. The record originates from a study of CD4 T cells in relation to SARS-CoV-2 and coronaviruses (dated by TCRdb to the early 2020s). Regarding the study in general: In the ViraFEST assay, PBMCs were cultured with antigen for about eleven days, after which TCR beta CDR3s were sequenced to identify clonal expansions specific to the antigen. Across all 12 patients in the convalescent cohort, the median age was approximately 38 years, with a range of roughly 20 to 75 years. Among the approximately twelve convalescent patients, 8 males and 4 females were included, and two of the subjects were Hispanic. Using patient-derived lymphoblastoid cell lines, the shared crossreactive spike epitopes were mapped to their HLA restriction. At the level of individual TCR clonotypes, the study measured memory CD4+ T cell crossreactivity between SARS-CoV-2 spike protein and common cold coronavirus spike proteins. The Adaptive Biotechnologies TCR-sequencing kit was used to sequence samples from three pre-COVID donors and the naive versus memory experiments, whereas other data were Illumina-based. For other donors in the study, expansion assays were sequenced with a different, Illumina-based TCR-beta assay.

CDR1 and CDR2 were assigned from the germline V gene (reference sequence) as SGHKS and YYEKEE. V loses 4 bases of germline sequence and J loses 2 bases, and the interval between the two ends is 12 bases. The CDR3 sequence holds 15 residues, the cysteine and phenylalanine included. Just the 45-base CDR3 DNA is kept, in frame starting at base 1. Naive and memory CD4+ T cells were separated from cryopreserved PBMCs by first enriching for CD4 and then performing EasySep naive CD4+ T cell enrichment. For around 11 days, roughly 100,000 sorted naive or memory CD4+ T cells were cultured together with CEF peptides and T cell-depleted PBMCs at a 1:1 ratio. Triplicate replicate wells were generally used for each peptide culture condition. Ficoll-Paque PLUS gradient centrifugation was used to isolate PBMCs from either whole blood or leukapheresis product. The PBMCs went either fresh into the expansion assay or into cryopreservation at -140 degrees C. The QIAamp Micro DNA Kit was used to extract genomic DNA from the CD4+ T cells.

DNA from CEF-cultured naive and memory CD4+ T cells underwent immunoSEQ TCR-beta sequencing at survey level. In the authors' own workflow: During preprocessing, nonproductive sequences were discarded, as were any CDR3s that did not begin with C, did not end with F or W, or were shorter than 7 amino acids. Antigen-specific clonotypes were called with the MANAFEST web app, based on expansion relative to reference and other culture wells. To be counted as positive, a clone had to show significant expansion compared with the reference culture, at an FDR below 0.05, in 2 of 3 replicate wells. For a clone to be considered positive, significant expansion relative to all other tandem wells and an odds ratio above 5 were also required. Cultured and uncultured naive and memory CD4+ repertoires were searched for previously identified spike- and CEF-reactive CDR3s. CDR3 homology was quantified as pairwise Levenshtein distance, calculated with the stringdist R package after three terminal residues were trimmed from each end. This is the immuneACCESS table as TCRdb keeps it, with only in-frame sequences that have V and J called. A part of the clones is gone; compared with another copy, unresolved V genes explain less than half, and the rest is unexplained. V and J calls and clone size are as listed in that table; D and trimming were resolved from the DNA. For this sample the table gives 41,000 or so clones, of which approximately 82% were detected only once. The ten largest clones add up to approximately 4.5% of the sample.

Results and caveats for the whole study, not just this receptor: No donor contributed both pre-pandemic and post-infection samples, which limited tracing the source of pre-existing responses. Memory CD4+ clonotypes crossrecognizing SARS-CoV-2 and at least one common cold coronavirus spike were found in about 61% of donors. Crossreactive clones showed significantly weaker SARS-CoV-2-driven expansion than monoreactive clones, consistent with antigenic imprinting. Since the crossreactivity analysis centred on spike protein, crossreactivity against other viral proteins was not assessed. Sequencing naive versus memory cells indicated that the assay picks up memory recall responses, not primary responses primed during culture. The study was limited by small numbers of patients and tested TCRs.

The chain is encoded by TRBV5-5 joined to TRBJ2-2, with a weak D call of TRBD2 (5 bases match). The sequencing sample was made of naive CD4+ T cells from PBMCs, cultured in vitro. The sample's cell subset or site label, in plain terms: naive CD4+ T cells isolated by negative enrichment. This TCR was recovered from an adult with COVID-19. This receptor carries the CDR3 CASSPSGSNTGELFF. The DNA is as follows: TGTGCCAGCAGCCCGTCGGGGTCCAACACCGGGGAGCTGTTTTTT. Joined to the reference TRBV5-5 and TRBJ2-2 proteins, this CDR3 gives the full variable domain: DAGVTQSPTHLIKTRGQQVTLRCSPISGHKSVSWYQQVLGQGPQFIFQYYEKEERGRGNFPDRFSARQFPNYSSELNVNALLLGDSALYLCASSPSGSNTGELFFGEGSRLTVL.